This entry features one T cell receptor (beta chain) sequence. Its specificity is not known. This sample is part of a study of OX40 agonist ivuxolimab in advanced cancers. Study results and limitations: Clonal expansion by week 6 occurred in CD4+ and CD8+ blood T cells (at 0.1 to 3.0 mg/kg).

Data came from immunoSEQ multiplex PCR; TCRdb stores just in-frame clones and leaves some out. The data contain 60,000 to 75,000 clones, about 90% of them singletons. The CDR3 runs 15 residues. The V and J ends lost 2 bases and 0 bases respectively, with 10 bases between them. The germline V gene encodes CDR1 PRHDT and CDR2 FYEKMQ (reference sequence). This specimen was CD4+ or CD8+ T cells sorted from blood, taken in a trial of the OX40 agonist ivuxolimab. V and J are TRBV13 and TRBJ1-1; D call uncertain. This sequence originates from an adult with an advanced solid tumor such as melanoma, head and neck, liver or kidney cancer. Here the CDR3 reads CASSLKGPLNTEAFF. CDR3 DNA sequence: TGTGCCAGCAGCTTAAAAGGGCCCCTGAACACTGAAGCTTTCTTT.